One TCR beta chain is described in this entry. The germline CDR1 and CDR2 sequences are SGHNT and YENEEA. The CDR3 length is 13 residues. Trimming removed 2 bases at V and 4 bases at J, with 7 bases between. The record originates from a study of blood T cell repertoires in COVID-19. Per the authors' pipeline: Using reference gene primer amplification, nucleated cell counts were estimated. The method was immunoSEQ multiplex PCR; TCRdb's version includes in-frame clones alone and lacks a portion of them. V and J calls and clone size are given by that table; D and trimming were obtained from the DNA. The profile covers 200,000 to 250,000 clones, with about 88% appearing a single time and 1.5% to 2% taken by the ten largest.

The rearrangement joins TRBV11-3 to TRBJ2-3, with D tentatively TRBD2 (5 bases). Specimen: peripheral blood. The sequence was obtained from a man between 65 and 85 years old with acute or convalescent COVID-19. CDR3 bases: TGTGCCAGCAGCTTATCGGGGTCAGATACGCAGTATTTT. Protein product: CASSLSGSDTQYF.